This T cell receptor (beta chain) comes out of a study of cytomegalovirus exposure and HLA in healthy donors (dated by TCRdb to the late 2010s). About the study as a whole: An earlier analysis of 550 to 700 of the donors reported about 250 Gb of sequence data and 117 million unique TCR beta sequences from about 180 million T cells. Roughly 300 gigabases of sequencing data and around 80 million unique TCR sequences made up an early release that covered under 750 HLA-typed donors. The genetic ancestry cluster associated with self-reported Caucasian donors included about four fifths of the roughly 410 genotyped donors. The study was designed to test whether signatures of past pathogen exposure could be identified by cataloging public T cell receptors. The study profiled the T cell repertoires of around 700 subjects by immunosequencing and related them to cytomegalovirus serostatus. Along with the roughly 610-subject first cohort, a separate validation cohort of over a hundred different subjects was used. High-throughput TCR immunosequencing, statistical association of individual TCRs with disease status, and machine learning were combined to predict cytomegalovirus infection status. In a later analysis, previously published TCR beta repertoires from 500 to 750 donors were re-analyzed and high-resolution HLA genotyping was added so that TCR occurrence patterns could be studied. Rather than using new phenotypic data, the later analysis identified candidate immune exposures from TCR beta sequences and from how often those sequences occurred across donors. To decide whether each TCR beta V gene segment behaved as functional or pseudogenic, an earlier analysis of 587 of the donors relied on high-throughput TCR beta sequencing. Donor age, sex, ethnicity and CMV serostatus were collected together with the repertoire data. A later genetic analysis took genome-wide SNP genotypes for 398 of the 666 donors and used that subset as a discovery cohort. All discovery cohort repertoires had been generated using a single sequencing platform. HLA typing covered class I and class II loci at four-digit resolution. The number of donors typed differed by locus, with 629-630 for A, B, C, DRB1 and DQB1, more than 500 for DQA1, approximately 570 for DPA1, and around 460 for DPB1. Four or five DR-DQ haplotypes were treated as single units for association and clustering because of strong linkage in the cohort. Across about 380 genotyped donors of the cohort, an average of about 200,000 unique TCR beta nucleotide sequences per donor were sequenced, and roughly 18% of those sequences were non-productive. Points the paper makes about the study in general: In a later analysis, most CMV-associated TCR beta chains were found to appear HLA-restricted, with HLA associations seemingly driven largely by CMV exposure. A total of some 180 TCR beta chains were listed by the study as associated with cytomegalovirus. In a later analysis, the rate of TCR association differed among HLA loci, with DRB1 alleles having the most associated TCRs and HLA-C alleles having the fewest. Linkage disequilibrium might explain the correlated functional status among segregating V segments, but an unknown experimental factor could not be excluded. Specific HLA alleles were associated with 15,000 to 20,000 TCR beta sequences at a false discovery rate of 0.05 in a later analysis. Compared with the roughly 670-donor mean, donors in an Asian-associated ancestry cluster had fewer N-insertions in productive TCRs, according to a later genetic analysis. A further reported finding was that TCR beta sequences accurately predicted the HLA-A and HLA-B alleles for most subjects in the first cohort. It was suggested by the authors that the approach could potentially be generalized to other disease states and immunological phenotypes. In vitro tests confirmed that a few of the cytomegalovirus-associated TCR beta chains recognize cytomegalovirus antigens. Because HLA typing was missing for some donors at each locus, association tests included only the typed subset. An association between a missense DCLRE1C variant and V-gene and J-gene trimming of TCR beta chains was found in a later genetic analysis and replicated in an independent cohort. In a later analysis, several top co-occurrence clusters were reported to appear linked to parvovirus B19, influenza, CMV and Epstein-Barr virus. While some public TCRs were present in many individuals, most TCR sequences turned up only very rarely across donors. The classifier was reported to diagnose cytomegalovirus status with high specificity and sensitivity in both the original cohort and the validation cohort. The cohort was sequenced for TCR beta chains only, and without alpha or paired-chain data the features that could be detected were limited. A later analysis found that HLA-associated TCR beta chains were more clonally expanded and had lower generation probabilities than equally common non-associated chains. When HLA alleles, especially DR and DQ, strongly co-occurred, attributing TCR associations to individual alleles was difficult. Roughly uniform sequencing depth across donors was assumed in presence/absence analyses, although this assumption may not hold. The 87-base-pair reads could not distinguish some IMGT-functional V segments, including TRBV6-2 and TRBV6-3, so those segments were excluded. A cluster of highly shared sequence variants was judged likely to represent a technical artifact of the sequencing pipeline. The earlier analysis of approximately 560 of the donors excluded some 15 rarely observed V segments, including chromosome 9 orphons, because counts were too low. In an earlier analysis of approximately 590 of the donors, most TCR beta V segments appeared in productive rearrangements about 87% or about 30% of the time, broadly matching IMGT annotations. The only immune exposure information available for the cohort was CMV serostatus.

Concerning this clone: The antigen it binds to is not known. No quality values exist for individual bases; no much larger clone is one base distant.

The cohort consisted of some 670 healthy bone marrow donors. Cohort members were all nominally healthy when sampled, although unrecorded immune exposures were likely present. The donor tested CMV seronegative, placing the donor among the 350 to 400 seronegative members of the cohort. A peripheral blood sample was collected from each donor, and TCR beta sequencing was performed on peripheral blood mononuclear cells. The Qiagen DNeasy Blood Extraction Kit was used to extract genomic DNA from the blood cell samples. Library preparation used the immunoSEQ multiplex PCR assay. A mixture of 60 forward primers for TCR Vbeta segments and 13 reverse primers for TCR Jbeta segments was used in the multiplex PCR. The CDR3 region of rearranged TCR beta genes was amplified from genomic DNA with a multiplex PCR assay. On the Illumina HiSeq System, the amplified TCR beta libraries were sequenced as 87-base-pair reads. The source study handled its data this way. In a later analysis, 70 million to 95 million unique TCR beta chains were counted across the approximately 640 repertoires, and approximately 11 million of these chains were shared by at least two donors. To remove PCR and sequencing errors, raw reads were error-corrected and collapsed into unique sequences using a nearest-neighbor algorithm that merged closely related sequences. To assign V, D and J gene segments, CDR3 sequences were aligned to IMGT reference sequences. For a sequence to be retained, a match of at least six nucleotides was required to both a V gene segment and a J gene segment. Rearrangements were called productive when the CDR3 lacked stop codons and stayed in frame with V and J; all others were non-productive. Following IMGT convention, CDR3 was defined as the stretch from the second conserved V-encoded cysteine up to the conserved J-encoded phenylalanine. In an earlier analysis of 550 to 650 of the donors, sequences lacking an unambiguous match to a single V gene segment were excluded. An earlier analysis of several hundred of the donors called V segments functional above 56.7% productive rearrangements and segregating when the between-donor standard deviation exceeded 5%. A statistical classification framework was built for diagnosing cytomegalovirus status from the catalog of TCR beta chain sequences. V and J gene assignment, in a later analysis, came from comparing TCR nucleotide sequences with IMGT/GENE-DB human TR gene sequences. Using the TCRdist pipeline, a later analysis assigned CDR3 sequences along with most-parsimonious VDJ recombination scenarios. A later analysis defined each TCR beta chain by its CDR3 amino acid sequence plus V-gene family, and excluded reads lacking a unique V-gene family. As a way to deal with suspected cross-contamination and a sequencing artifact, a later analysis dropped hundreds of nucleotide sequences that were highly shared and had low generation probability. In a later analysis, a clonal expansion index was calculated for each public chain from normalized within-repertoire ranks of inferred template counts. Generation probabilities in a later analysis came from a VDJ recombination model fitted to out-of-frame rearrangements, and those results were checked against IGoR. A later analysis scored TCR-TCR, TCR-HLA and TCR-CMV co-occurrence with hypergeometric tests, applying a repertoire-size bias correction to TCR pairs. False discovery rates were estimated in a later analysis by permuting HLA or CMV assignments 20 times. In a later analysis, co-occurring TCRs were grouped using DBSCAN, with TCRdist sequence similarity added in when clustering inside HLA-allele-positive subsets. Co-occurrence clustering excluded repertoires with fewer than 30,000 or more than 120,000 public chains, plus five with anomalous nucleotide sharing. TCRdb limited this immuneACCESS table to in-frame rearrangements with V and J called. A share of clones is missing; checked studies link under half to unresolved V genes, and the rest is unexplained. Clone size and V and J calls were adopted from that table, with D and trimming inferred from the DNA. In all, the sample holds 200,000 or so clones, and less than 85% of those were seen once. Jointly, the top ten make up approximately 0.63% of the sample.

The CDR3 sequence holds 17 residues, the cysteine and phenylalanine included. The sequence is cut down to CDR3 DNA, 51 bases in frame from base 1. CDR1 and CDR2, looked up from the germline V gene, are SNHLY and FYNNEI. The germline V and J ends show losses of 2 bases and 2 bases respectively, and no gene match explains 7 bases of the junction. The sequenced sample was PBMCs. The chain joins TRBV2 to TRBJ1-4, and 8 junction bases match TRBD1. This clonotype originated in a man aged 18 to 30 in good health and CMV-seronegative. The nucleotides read TGTGCCAGCAGTGAATTGGGGCAGGGGGCTACTAATGAAAAACTGTTTTTT. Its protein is CASSELGQGATNEKLFF. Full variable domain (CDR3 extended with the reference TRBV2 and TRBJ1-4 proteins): EPEVTQTPSHQVTQMGQEVILRCVPISNHLYFYWYRQILGQKVEFLVSFYNNEISEKSEIFDDQFSVERPDGSNFTLKIRSTKLEDSAMYFCASSELGQGATNEKLFFGSGTQLSVL.